The rows below give T cell receptor beta chains drawn from one sample of a study of blood T cell repertoires in COVID-19. Clones were read by immunoSEQ multiplex PCR, and TCRdb kept only the in-frame ones, dropping some. The sample holds 70,000 to 90,000 clones; around 72% are singletons and the top ten take roughly 2.6%. The specimen sequenced was peripheral blood. These receptor sequences come from a human donor with acute or convalescent COVID-19. The donor label of this sample is uncertain. CDR3s include the opening cysteine and the closing phenylalanine or tryptophan. A D gene is named only where the DNA matches it firmly. The size entry is marked missing in some rows and otherwise reads once, few, many or a size class.

V: TRBV18
size: .
J: TRBJ2-1
D: TRBD2
DNA: TGTGCCAGCTCACCACAGGGCGGGGGGTTCGCCAATGAGCAGTTCTTC
CDR3: CASSPQGGGFANEQFF

V: TRBV6-5
size: .
J: TRBJ1-6
D: TRBD1
DNA: TGTGCCAGCAGTCCCGACAGGGGGAGTAATTCACCCCTCCACTTT
CDR3: CASSPDRGSNSPLHF

V: TRBV6-2/TRBV6-3
size: .
J: TRBJ2-6
D: .
DNA: TGTGCCAGCAGTTACGAAAGGACTTTCAGCTCTGGGGCCAACGTCCTGACTTTC
CDR3: CASSYERTFSSGANVLTF

V: TRBV18
size: .
J: TRBJ2-3
D: .
DNA: TGTGCCAGCTCACTATTTCAGGGGTCAGATACGCAGTATTTT
CDR3: CASSLFQGSDTQYF

V: TRBV14
size: .
J: TRBJ1-6
D: .
DNA: TGTGCCAGCAGCCAAGGGGAGGGCTCCTCACCCCTCCACTTT
CDR3: CASSQGEGSSPLHF

V: TRBV7-9
size: .
J: TRBJ1-4
D: .
DNA: TGTGCCAGCAGCTTAAGACAGCCTGGGGAAAAACTGTTTTTT
CDR3: CASSLRQPGEKLFF

V: TRBV24-1
size: .
J: TRBJ2-5
D: .
DNA: TGTGCCACCAGTGACCCACGACAGGGAGGACAAGAGACCCAGTACTTC
CDR3: CATSDPRQGGQETQYF

V: TRBV30
size: .
J: TRBJ1-6
D: .
DNA: TGTGCCTGGAGTACGCTACGTGGTAATTCACCCCTCCACTTT
CDR3: CAWSTLRGNSPLHF

V: TRBV7-6
size: .
J: TRBJ1-2
D: .
DNA: TGTGCCAGCAGCCCGGTGACAGACGCTAACTATGGCTACACCTTC
CDR3: CASSPVTDANYGYTF

V: TRBV7-2
size: .
J: TRBJ2-2
D: .
DNA: TGTGCCAGCAGCCGGGACTTCCTCTCCGGGGAGCTGTTTTTT
CDR3: CASSRDFLSGELFF

V: TRBV14
size: once
J: TRBJ2-1
D: TRBD2
DNA: TGTGCCAGCAGCCAAGAAAGAACCGGGACTAGCCGCCATGAGCAGTTCTTC
CDR3: CASSQERTGTSRHEQFF

V: TRBV27
size: .
J: TRBJ1-1
D: .
DNA: TGTGCCAGCAGTTTATCAGGGGCTGTGAACACTGAAGCTTTCTTT
CDR3: CASSLSGAVNTEAFF

V: TRBV5-5
size: .
J: TRBJ2-2
D: .
DNA: TGTGCCAGCAGCCCCGAGGTAAACACCGGGGAGCTGTTTTTT
CDR3: CASSPEVNTGELFF

V: TRBV4-1
size: .
J: TRBJ2-2
D: TRBD2
DNA: TGCGCCAGCAGCCAAGGGGCTAGCGGGGGTTGGACCGGGGAGCTGTTTTTT
CDR3: CASSQGASGGWTGELFF

V: TRBV7-2
size: .
J: TRBJ2-7
D: TRBD2
DNA: TGTGCCAGCAGCTTAGTTGGTGCTAGCGGGTCCTACGAGCAGTACTTC
CDR3: CASSLVGASGSYEQYF

V: TRBV5-1
size: .
J: TRBJ1-3
D: .
DNA: TGCGCCAGCAGCTTGGACACGGGGGGCGGAAACACCATATATTTT
CDR3: CASSLDTGGGNTIYF

V: TRBV24-1
size: once
J: TRBJ2-1
D: .
DNA: TGTGCCACCAGTCTAGAGGCGGTTTCCGAGCAGTTCTTC
CDR3: CATSLEAVSEQFF

V: TRBV18
size: few
J: TRBJ2-5
D: .
DNA: TGTGCCAGCTCACCAACTAGACAAGAGACCCAGTACTTC
CDR3: CASSPTRQETQYF

V: TRBV11-2
size: .
J: TRBJ2-1
D: TRBD2
DNA: TGTGCCAGCAGCCGAGGCAGCGGGAGTCGCGATGAGCAGTTCTTC
CDR3: CASSRGSGSRDEQFF

V: TRBV6-2/TRBV6-3
size: few
J: TRBJ1-2
D: TRBD1
DNA: TGTGCCAGCAGTTACTCGCTACTGACAGGGACCAAGACCTATGGCTACACCTTC
CDR3: CASSYSLLTGTKTYGYTF

V: TRBV7-2
size: .
J: TRBJ2-7
D: TRBD1
DNA: TGTGCCAGCAGCCAAGACAGGGTTTGGGGCCGAACGGGCGAGCAGTACTTC
CDR3: CASSQDRVWGRTGEQYF

V: TRBV18
size: once
J: TRBJ2-3
D: .
DNA: TGTGCCAGCTCAAAAGACCTCCGACAGACTAGCACAGATACGCAGTATTTT
CDR3: CASSKDLRQTSTDTQYF

V: TRBV30
size: .
J: TRBJ1-3
D: TRBD1
DNA: TGTGCCTGGAGTGGCCGGGACAGGAGCTCTGGAAACACCATATATTTT
CDR3: CAWSGRDRSSGNTIYF

V: TRBV7-6
size: .
J: TRBJ2-3
D: TRBD1
DNA: TGTGCCAGCAGCCAGACAGGGGGCGGATTCACTAGAGCGGATACGCAGTATTTT
CDR3: CASSQTGGGFTRADTQYF

V: TRBV30
size: .
J: TRBJ1-1
D: .
DNA: TGTGCCTGGAGTCCCCTGGGCCGACCGAACACTGAAGCTTTCTTT
CDR3: CAWSPLGRPNTEAFF